These T cell receptor beta chains were read from a single sample in a study of technical replicates of blood from a handful of donors. Here immunoSEQ multiplex PCR was the method, and the copy in TCRdb shows in-frame clones only, minus some. The sample carries roughly 79,000 clones, 90% to 95% recorded once. The specimen sequenced was T cells isolated from PBMCs. These receptors all come from a human donor in good health. Some clones in this sample may be carry-over from other donors' samples. Both conserved end residues are part of each CDR3. Each record gives: V gene, D gene, J gene, clone size, CDR3 DNA, CDR3 protein. A D gene is named only where the DNA matches it firmly. Clone size is stated in some rows and not others, as once, few, many or a class when expanded.

v_gene: TRBV5-5; d_gene: NA; j_gene: TRBJ1-5; abundance: NA; CDR3nt: TGTGCCAGCAGCCCACGACTAGGCAATCAGCCCCAGCATTTT; CDR3aa: CASSPRLGNQPQHF
v_gene: TRBV19; d_gene: NA; j_gene: TRBJ2-1; abundance: NA; CDR3nt: TGTGCCAGTAGTTATCGGAGCTCCTACAATGAGCAGTTCTTC; CDR3aa: CASSYRSSYNEQFF
v_gene: TRBV5-1; d_gene: TRBD1; j_gene: TRBJ1-4; abundance: NA; CDR3nt: TGCGCCAGCAGCCTAGGGACAGTCCTAAATGAAAAACTGTTTTTT; CDR3aa: CASSLGTVLNEKLFF
v_gene: TRBV14; d_gene: NA; j_gene: TRBJ1-3; abundance: NA; CDR3nt: TGTGCCAGCAGCCGACGGACACCCTCTGGAAACACCATATATTTT; CDR3aa: CASSRRTPSGNTIYF
v_gene: TRBV5-5; d_gene: TRBD1; j_gene: TRBJ1-1; abundance: NA; CDR3nt: TGTGCCAGCAGCGGAGCAGGGGGCCTGAGCACTGAAGCTTTCTTT; CDR3aa: CASSGAGGLSTEAFF
v_gene: TRBV5-1; d_gene: TRBD1; j_gene: TRBJ2-7; abundance: NA; CDR3nt: TGCGCCAGCAGCTTGTTCCGGGACAGCTCCTACGAGCAGTACTTC; CDR3aa: CASSLFRDSSYEQYF
v_gene: TRBV28; d_gene: NA; j_gene: TRBJ2-7; abundance: NA; CDR3nt: TGTGCCAGCAGTGGTGGCGGGAACGCCTACGAGCAGTACTTC; CDR3aa: CASSGGGNAYEQYF
v_gene: TRBV5-1; d_gene: TRBD2; j_gene: TRBJ2-1; abundance: NA; CDR3nt: TGCGCCAGCAGCTTAGAGCGGGGGTCCTACAATGAGCAGTTCTTC; CDR3aa: CASSLERGSYNEQFF
v_gene: TRBV6-5; d_gene: TRBD1; j_gene: TRBJ1-4; abundance: NA; CDR3nt: TGTGCCAGCAGTCCCGACAGGGTAGGAGAAAAACTGTTTTTT; CDR3aa: CASSPDRVGEKLFF
v_gene: TRBV19; d_gene: TRBD1; j_gene: TRBJ2-3; abundance: NA; CDR3nt: TGTGCCAGTAGTATAGGGTCAGGGGGCCCAGATACGCAGTATTTT; CDR3aa: CASSIGSGGPDTQYF
v_gene: TRBV28; d_gene: NA; j_gene: TRBJ1-2; abundance: NA; CDR3nt: TGTGCCAGCAGTTCCACTAACTATGGCTACACCTTC; CDR3aa: CASSSTNYGYTF
v_gene: TRBV7-2; d_gene: TRBD2; j_gene: TRBJ2-5; abundance: NA; CDR3nt: TGTGCCAGCAGCTTAAGGGGACTAGCGGGAGGGGTCGAGACCCAGTACTTC; CDR3aa: CASSLRGLAGGVETQYF
v_gene: TRBV19; d_gene: TRBD1; j_gene: TRBJ1-2; abundance: NA; CDR3nt: TGTGCCAGCGACAGGGAAGGAGACTATGGCTACACCTTC; CDR3aa: CASDREGDYGYTF
v_gene: TRBV5-1; d_gene: NA; j_gene: TRBJ1-1; abundance: few; CDR3nt: TGCGCCAGCAGCTCACCCGGGGGGATTACTGAAGCTTTCTTT; CDR3aa: CASSSPGGITEAFF
v_gene: TRBV19; d_gene: TRBD2; j_gene: TRBJ2-4; abundance: few; CDR3nt: TGTGCCACCGGCGGGGGGTACATTCAGTACTTC; CDR3aa: CATGGGYIQYF
v_gene: TRBV7-9; d_gene: NA; j_gene: TRBJ2-1; abundance: NA; CDR3nt: TGTGCCAGCAGCTTAAGGGTTAGCGGATCCTACAATGAGCAGTTCTTC; CDR3aa: CASSLRVSGSYNEQFF
v_gene: TRBV5-6; d_gene: TRBD1; j_gene: TRBJ1-2; abundance: NA; CDR3nt: TGTGCCAGCAGCTATGACAGGGACCGCTATGGCTACACCTTC; CDR3aa: CASSYDRDRYGYTF
v_gene: TRBV7-9; d_gene: NA; j_gene: TRBJ1-1; abundance: NA; CDR3nt: TGTGCCAGCAGCCCATGGACAAGGATGGACACTGAAGCTTTCTTT; CDR3aa: CASSPWTRMDTEAFF
v_gene: TRBV6-6; d_gene: NA; j_gene: TRBJ2-7; abundance: NA; CDR3nt: TGTGCCAGCAGTTACTCCGAGTCCTTCTCCTACGAGCAGTACTTC; CDR3aa: CASSYSESFSYEQYF
v_gene: TRBV7-9; d_gene: NA; j_gene: TRBJ1-1; abundance: NA; CDR3nt: TGTGCCAGCAGCACCAGACAGGCGGTTGAAGCTTTCTTT; CDR3aa: CASSTRQAVEAFF